The entry below describes one T cell receptor beta chain. What it binds is not known. This sample was taken from a study of vaccination effects on CD4 cells after COVID-19. Study-wide context: The median interval between the second dose and post-vaccine sampling was 72 days.

The CDR3 runs to 14 residues. Germline V lookup: CDR1 ENHRY, CDR2 SYGVKD. Trimming stripped 6 bases from V and 6 bases from J, with 16 bases between. Study results and caveats: At late timepoints after vaccination, vaccine- and infection-induced clones shrank markedly.

The assay was immunoSEQ multiplex PCR, and TCRdb's table has in-frame clones only and misses some. The sample has 57,000 or so clones, less than 80% seen once. At the end of around 11 days of culture, CD4+ T cells were isolated. Participants got two doses of BNT162b2 or mRNA-1273 vaccine. Each culture had half its medium swapped for IL-2 medium on days 3 and 7. The sequence came from a human donor who received a COVID-19 vaccine. The V gene is TRBV10-3, the J gene TRBJ2-3; D is unresolved. Sequenced material: CD4+ T cells from PBMCs cultured without peptide, taken after COVID-19 vaccination. The CDR3 DNA reads as TGTGCCATCAGGCCGGGCCAACCGGCGGATACGCAGTATTTT. It codes for CAIRPGQPADTQYF.